This T cell receptor beta chain is from a study of T-cell reconstitution after alpha-beta-depleted transplantation in children. Study-wide points: Where alpha-beta T cells came from about two months after transplant was reportedly several hundred expanded graft clones. Among T cells one year after transplant, newly produced cells accounted for most counts and diversity. Certain patients had high TCRbeta diversity at day 60, and it came from recipient T cells and thymic progenitors that survived.

This clonotype was counted ten times or more. The target antigen is unknown. Trimming shortened V by 6 bases and J by 4 bases, and 10 bases separated the two germline ends. CDR1 and CDR2 (germline): SNHLY, FYNNEI. This CDR3 has 12 residues. A TCRbeta library incorporating unique molecular identifiers was prepared. TCRdb re-derived calls from the PCR reads in MiXCR, one entry per CDR3 protein. The repertoire holds hundreds of thousands of distinct CDR3 sequences, with approximately 8.4% as singletons. V and J are TRBV2 and TRBJ2-7; D is perhaps TRBD2 (6 bases). The material sequenced was PBMCs, mostly from graft donor cells, taken 360 days after TCRalphabeta/CD19-depleted stem cell transplant. The TCR comes from a male patient aged 2 to 9 who had a stem cell transplant for acute myeloid leukemia, so the T cells may come from the graft donor. CDR3 DNA: TGTGCCAGCAGGCGGGACGGATACGAGCAGTACGTC. It is translated as CASRRDGYEQYV.